These T cell receptor beta chains were read from a single sample in a study of shared clonotypes between healthy human individuals. Sequencing was performed with immunoSEQ multiplex PCR; in TCRdb, only in-frame clones are kept and a portion is missing. The table shows 2 million to 3 million clones, with 90% to 95% occurring only once. What was sequenced was naive CD4+ T cells from PBMCs. The source is a man younger than 35 in good health. Some clones in this sample may be carry-over from other donors' samples. CDR3s include the opening cysteine and the closing phenylalanine or tryptophan. The order of the fields is D gene, J gene, clone size, V gene, CDR3 DNA, CDR3 protein. A D gene is named only where the DNA matches it firmly. Not all rows give a size; the values are once, few, many and, for expanded clones, a class.

TRBD2 TRBJ2-4 NA TRBV7-9 TGTGCCAGCAGCTTACCGCTAGCGGGAGTGGGGGGAGCCAAAAACATTCAGTACTTC CASSLPLAGVGGAKNIQYF
TRBD1 TRBJ2-5 once TRBV7-9 TGTGCCAGCAGCTTAGGGGGATACAGGGGACAGACCCAGTACTTC CASSLGGYRGQTQYF
NA TRBJ2-7 NA TRBV18 TGTGCCAGCTCACCGGGCGGCGCGGGAGAGCAGTACTTC CASSPGGAGEQYF
TRBD1 TRBJ2-7 NA TRBV5-1 TGCGCCAGCAGCTTGGATGCAGGGGGCTACGAGCAGTACTTC CASSLDAGGYEQYF
TRBD1 TRBJ1-4 NA TRBV25-1 TGTGCCAGCAGTGCTTTGGGACAGGGGAATGAAAAACTGTTTTTT CASSALGQGNEKLFF
TRBD1 TRBJ2-7 NA TRBV29-1 TGCAGCGTTGAGGGACAGGGCTACGAGCAGTACTTC CSVEGQGYEQYF
NA TRBJ1-2 NA TRBV7-2 TGTGCCAGCAGCTTAGGTTCGGGGGCAGACTATGGCTACACCTTC CASSLGSGADYGYTF
NA TRBJ1-1 NA TRBV2 TGTGCCAGCAGTTGGGAGGAGATCGTTGAAGCTTTCTTT CASSWEEIVEAFF
TRBD1 TRBJ1-4 once TRBV6-1 TGTGCCAGCATGCCCCGGGACAGGGTCCATGAAAAACTGTTTTTT CASMPRDRVHEKLFF
NA TRBJ1-5 NA TRBV5-1 TGCGCCAGCAGCTTCGAGGGCAATCAGCCCCAGCATTTT CASSFEGNQPQHF
TRBD1 TRBJ1-2 NA TRBV6-5 TGTGCCAGCGGGACAGCGTTCTATGGCTACACCTTC CASGTAFYGYTF
NA TRBJ2-2 NA TRBV2 TGTGCCAGCAGTACCCGGGAGACCGGGGAGCTGTTTTTT CASSTRETGELFF
TRBD2 TRBJ2-1 NA TRBV27 TGTGCCAGCAGTTTGCCCCCGGGACTAGCGTCCCCCTACAATGAGCAGTTCTTC CASSLPPGLASPYNEQFF
NA TRBJ2-1 NA TRBV7-3 TGTGCCAGCAGCCTAGGGGAAAACAATGAGCAGTTCTTC CASSLGENNEQFF
NA TRBJ2-2 NA TRBV11-3 TGTGCCAGCAGTAAACAGAACACCGGGGAGCTGTTTTTT CASSKQNTGELFF
NA TRBJ2-2 once TRBV6-1 TGTGCCAGCAGTGACGGTTCTTTTTGGGGGTCGACCGGGGAGCTGTTTTTT CASSDGSFWGSTGELFF
TRBD1 TRBJ1-6 NA TRBV7-2 TGTGCCAGCAGCATCCGACAGGGGTCGTTTTATTCACCCCTCCACTTT CASSIRQGSFYSPLHF
NA TRBJ1-2 NA TRBV6-5 TGTGCCAGCAGTTATGGGGGTGCCTATGGCTACACCTTC CASSYGGAYGYTF
NA TRBJ2-3 NA TRBV4-1 TGCGCCAGCAGCCAAGACCTTCCGGGACGGACGGGGCGGGATACGCAGTATTTT CASSQDLPGRTGRDTQYF
TRBD2 TRBJ2-7 NA TRBV7-2 TGTGCCAGCAGCCCAGGGCCAGGTAGCGGGAGTGTGCAGTACTTC CASSPGPGSGSVQYF
TRBD1 TRBJ2-7 NA TRBV5-1 TGCGCCAGCAGCCTCGACAGGGGGCTGGAGGAGCAGTACTTC CASSLDRGLEEQYF
NA TRBJ1-5 NA TRBV6-6 TGTGCCAGCAGTTACTCGAGGGGGCAGCCCCAGCATTTT CASSYSRGQPQHF
NA TRBJ2-3 NA TRBV4-2 TGTGCCAGCAGCCAAGAGTGGTCGGATACGCAGTATTTT CASSQEWSDTQYF
NA TRBJ1-4 NA TRBV5-1 TGCGCCAGTAGCTCCCCGGGGGGGATCGGTGAAAAACTGTTTTTT CASSSPGGIGEKLFF
NA TRBJ2-1 NA TRBV11-2 TGTGCCAGTAGCCCCGGGCCTTACAATGAGCAGTTCTTC CASSPGPYNEQFF
NA TRBJ2-1 NA TRBV11-3 TGTGCCAGCAGCTTTGGCCGGGTCGGTGAAAATGAGCAGTTCTTC CASSFGRVGENEQFF
TRBD2 TRBJ2-7 NA TRBV27 TGTGCCAGCAGTTTATCCGGGACTAGCTATTACGAGCAGTACTTC CASSLSGTSYYEQYF
TRBD1 TRBJ2-7 NA TRBV19 TGTGCCAGTAGTATAAGGACAGGGAGTTACGAGCAGTACTTC CASSIRTGSYEQYF
NA TRBJ2-5 NA TRBV28 TGTGCCAGCAGTTTAGGCCAAGAGACCCAGTACTTC CASSLGQETQYF
NA TRBJ2-6 NA TRBV4-1 TGCGCCAGCAGCTACAGGGTTGGGGCCAACGTCCTGACTTTC CASSYRVGANVLTF
NA TRBJ2-1 few TRBV7-9 TGTGCCAGCAGCTTTATCCATGAGCAGTTCTTC CASSFIHEQFF
NA TRBJ2-7 NA TRBV11-2 TGTGCCAGCAGACTGGTGACGGGGGTTAACTACGAGCAGTACTTC CASRLVTGVNYEQYF
NA TRBJ2-7 NA TRBV10-1 TGCGCCAGCAGTGAGTCCCGGACATCACAGCAGTACTTC CASSESRTSQQYF
TRBD2 TRBJ2-2 NA TRBV7-9 TGTGCCAGCGGGCTAGCGGTGATCACCGGGGAGCTGTTTTTT CASGLAVITGELFF
TRBD1 TRBJ2-7 NA TRBV5-6 TGTGCCAGCAGCTCCCCGGGACAGGGGATAAGCGAGCAGTACTTC CASSSPGQGISEQYF
NA TRBJ2-2 NA TRBV28 TGTGCCAGCAGTTTATCCCTTTGGCTCACCGGGGAGCTGTTTTTT CASSLSLWLTGELFF
TRBD1 TRBJ2-5 NA TRBV9 TGTGCCAGCAGCGCATTGACAGGGCCACAAGAGACCCAGTACTTC CASSALTGPQETQYF
NA TRBJ2-7 NA TRBV28 TGTGCCAGCAGTTTGTCCAGGGCCTACGAGCAGTACTTC CASSLSRAYEQYF
NA TRBJ2-7 NA TRBV5-1 TGCGCCAGCAGCCCGGCGTGGCAGCAGCCCAACCTCTACGAGCAGTACTTC CASSPAWQQPNLYEQYF
NA TRBJ2-1 NA TRBV7-7 TGTGCCAGCAGCTTATCAGGGGGTGGCGGGAGCAAGTTCTTC CASSLSGGGGSKFF
TRBD2 TRBJ2-3 NA TRBV4-3 TGCGCCAGCAGCCAAGTCCCAGGGCTAGCGGGAGAGGGAGATACGCAGTATTTT CASSQVPGLAGEGDTQYF
NA TRBJ2-2 NA TRBV5-8 TGTGCCAGCAGCTTGCGAGGGCTGAACACCGGGGAGCTGTTTTTT CASSLRGLNTGELFF
NA TRBJ1-4 NA TRBV28 TGTGCCAGCAGTTCCTCGACAGCTCTAGTAAGAAAACTGTTTTTT CASSSSTALVRKLFF
NA TRBJ2-3 NA TRBV7-2 TGTGCCAGCAGCTTAGGTGTAGCGGACCGCACAGATACGCAGTATTTT CASSLGVADRTDTQYF
NA TRBJ2-5 once TRBV28 TGTGCCAGCAGTGGGGACAAAGAGACCCAGTACTTC CASSGDKETQYF
TRBD1 TRBJ2-2 NA TRBV9 TGTGCCAGCAGCGCCCCGTGGGACAGCTTCGGGAACACCGGGGAGCTGTTTTTT CASSAPWDSFGNTGELFF